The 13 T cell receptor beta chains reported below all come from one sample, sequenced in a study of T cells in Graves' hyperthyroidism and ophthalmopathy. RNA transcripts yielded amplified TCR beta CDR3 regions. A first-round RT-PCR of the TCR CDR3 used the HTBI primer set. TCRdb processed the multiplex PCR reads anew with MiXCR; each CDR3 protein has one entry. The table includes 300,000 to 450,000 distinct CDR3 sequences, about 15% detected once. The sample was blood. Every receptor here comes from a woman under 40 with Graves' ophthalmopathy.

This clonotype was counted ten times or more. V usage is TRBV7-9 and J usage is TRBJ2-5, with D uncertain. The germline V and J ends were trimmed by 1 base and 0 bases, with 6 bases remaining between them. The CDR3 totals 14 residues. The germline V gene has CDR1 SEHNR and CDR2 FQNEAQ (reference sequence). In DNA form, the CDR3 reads TGTGCCAGCAGCTTAGGAGAGTACCAAGAGACCCAGTACTTC. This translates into CASSLGEYQETQYF.

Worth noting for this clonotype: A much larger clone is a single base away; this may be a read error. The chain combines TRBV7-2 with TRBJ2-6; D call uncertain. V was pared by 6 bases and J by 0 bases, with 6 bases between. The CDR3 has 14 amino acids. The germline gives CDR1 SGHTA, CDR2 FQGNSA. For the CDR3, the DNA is TGTGCCAGCAGAGAAAGCTCTGGGGCCAACGTCCTGACTTTC. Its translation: CASRESSGANVLTF.

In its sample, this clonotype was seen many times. This chain's CDR3 is CASSMIQGANEQFF. The CDR3 DNA is TGTGCCAGTAGTATGATTCAGGGGGCAAATGAGCAGTTCTTC. V and J are TRBV19 and TRBJ2-1, with 8 bases lining up with TRBD1. The V gene's germline CDR1 is LNHDA and CDR2 SQIVND (reference sequence). This CDR3 is built from 14 residues. The V gene end was trimmed by 3 bases and the J gene end by 7 bases; junction bases not matched to a gene: 5.

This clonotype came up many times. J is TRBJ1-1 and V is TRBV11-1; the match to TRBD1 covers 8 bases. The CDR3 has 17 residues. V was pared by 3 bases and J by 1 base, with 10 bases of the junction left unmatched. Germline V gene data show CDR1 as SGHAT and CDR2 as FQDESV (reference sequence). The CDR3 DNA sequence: TGTGCCAGCAGCTTTTTCCGGGACAGGCCTACGAACACTGAAGCTTTCTTT. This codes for CASSFFRDRPTNTEAFF. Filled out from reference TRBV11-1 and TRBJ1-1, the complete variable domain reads EAEVAQSPRYKITEKSQAVAFWCDPISGHATLYWYRQILGQGPELLVQFQDESVVDDSQLPKDRFSAERLKGVDSTLKIQPAELGDSAMYLCASSFFRDRPTNTEAFFGQGTRLTVV.

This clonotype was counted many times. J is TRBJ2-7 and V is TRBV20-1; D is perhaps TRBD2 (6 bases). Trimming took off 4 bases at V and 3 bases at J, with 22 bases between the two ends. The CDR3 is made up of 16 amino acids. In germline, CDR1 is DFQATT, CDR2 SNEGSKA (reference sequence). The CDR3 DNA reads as TGCAGTGCTAACGTCTTTTTGGGGGGTAGGGACTACGAGCAGTACTTC. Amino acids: CSANVFLGGRDYEQYF.

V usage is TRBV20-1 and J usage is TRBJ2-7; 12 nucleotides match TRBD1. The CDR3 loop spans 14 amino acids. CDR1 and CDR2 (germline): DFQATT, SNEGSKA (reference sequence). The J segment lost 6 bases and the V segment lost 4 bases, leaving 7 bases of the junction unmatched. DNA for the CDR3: TGCAGTGCTACCCCCGGGACAGGGGGCGGCGAGCAGTACTTC. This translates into CSATPGTGGGEQYF.

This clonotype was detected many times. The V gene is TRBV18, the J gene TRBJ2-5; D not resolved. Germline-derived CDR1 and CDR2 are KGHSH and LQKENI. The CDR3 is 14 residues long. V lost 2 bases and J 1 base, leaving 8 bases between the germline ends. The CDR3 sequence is CASSPMRSQETQYF. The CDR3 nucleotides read TGTGCCAGCTCACCAATGAGGAGCCAAGAGACCCAGTACTTC. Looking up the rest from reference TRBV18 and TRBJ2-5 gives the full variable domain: NAGVMQNPRHLVRRRGQEARLRCSPMKGHSHVYWYRQLPEEGLKFMVYLQKENIIDESGMPKERFSAEFPKEGPSILRIQQVVRGDSAAYFCASSPMRSQETQYFGPGTRLLVL.

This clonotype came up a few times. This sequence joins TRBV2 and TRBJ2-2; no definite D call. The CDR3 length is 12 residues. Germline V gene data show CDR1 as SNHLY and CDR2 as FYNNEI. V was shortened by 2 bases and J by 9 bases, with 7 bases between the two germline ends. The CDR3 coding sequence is TGTGCCAGCAGTGAACGGGTCCGGGAGCTGTTTTTT. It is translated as CASSERVRELFF.

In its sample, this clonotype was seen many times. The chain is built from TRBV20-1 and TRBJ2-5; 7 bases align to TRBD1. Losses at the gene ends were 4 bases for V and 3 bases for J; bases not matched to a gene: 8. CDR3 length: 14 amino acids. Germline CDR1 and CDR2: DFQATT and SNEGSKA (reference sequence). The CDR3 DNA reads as TGCAGTGCTAACGACCGGGACAGTAAAGAGACCCAGTACTTC. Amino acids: CSANDRDSKETQYF.

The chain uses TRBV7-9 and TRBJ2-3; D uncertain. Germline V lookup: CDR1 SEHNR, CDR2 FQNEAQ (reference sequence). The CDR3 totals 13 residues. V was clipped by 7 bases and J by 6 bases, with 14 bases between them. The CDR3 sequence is CASTDTKPDTQYF. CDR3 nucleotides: TGTGCCAGCACCGACACCAAACCCGATACGCAGTATTTT.

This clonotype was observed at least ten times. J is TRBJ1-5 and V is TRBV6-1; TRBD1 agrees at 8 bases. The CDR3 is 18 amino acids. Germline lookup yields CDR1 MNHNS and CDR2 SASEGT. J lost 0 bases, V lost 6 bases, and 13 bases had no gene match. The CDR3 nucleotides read TGTGCCAGCAGCCCTCCCACAGGGGGGGCATATAGCAATCAGCCCCAGCATTTT. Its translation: CASSPPTGGAYSNQPQHF.

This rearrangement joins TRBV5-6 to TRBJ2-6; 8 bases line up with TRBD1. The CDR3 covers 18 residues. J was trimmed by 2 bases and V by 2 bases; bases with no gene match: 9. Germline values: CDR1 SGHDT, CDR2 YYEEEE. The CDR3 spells CASSLYRGTLAGANVLTF. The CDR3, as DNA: TGTGCCAGCAGCTTATACAGGGGGACGCTTGCTGGGGCCAACGTCCTGACTTTC.

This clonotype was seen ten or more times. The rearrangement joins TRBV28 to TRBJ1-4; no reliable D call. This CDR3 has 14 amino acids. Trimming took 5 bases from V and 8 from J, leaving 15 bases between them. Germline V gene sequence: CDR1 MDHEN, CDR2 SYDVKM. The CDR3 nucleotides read TGTGCCAGCAGTACTAGACCCTCCCCAGAAAAACTGTTTTTT. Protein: CASSTRPSPEKLFF.